The 13 T cell receptor beta chains listed next were all sequenced from one sample in a study of blood T cell repertoires in COVID-19. Some clones are missing from TCRdb's copy, which holds only in-frame ones; the method was immunoSEQ multiplex PCR. The sample carries 250,000 to 350,000 clones, around 87% recorded once. Sequencing was carried out using peripheral blood. Receptors were obtained from a woman aged 45-65 years who had recovered from COVID-19.

The chain has TRBV7-2 and TRBJ2-1, with 11 bases matching TRBD2. Germline V lookup: CDR1 SGHTA, CDR2 FQGNSA. The CDR3 runs 18 residues. Trimming removed 4 bases from V and 0 bases from J; junction bases left unmatched: 8. The DNA of the CDR3 is TGTGCCAGCAGCTCCCCGGGACTAGCGGCTAGCTCCTACAATGAGCAGTTCTTC. Its protein product is CASSSPGLAASSYNEQFF.

This rearrangement joins TRBV4-1 to TRBJ1-1; 10 bases match TRBD1. The germline V gene has CDR1 MGHRA and CDR2 YSYEKL. The CDR3 contains 17 residues. The trim removed 4 bases at V and 0 bases at J, leaving 8 bases unmatched. CDR3: CASSRTQTGGLNTEAFF. CDR3 bases: TGCGCCAGCAGCCGAACTCAGACAGGGGGCTTGAACACTGAAGCTTTCTTT.

The chain joins TRBV28 to TRBJ2-6; D may be TRBD1 (6 bases). The CDR3 has 15 amino acids. Germline CDR1 MDHEN, CDR2 SYDVKM. Trimming cost V 6 bases and J 1 base, with 10 bases left between them. CDR3 in amino acids: CASSPGVSGANVLTF. As DNA, the CDR3 is TGTGCCAGCAGCCCAGGGGTATCTGGGGCCAACGTCCTGACTTTC.

The chain links TRBV4-3 to TRBJ2-4; D may be TRBD2 (6 bases). The length of the CDR3 is 16 residues. Between the trimmed V and J ends, which lost 0 bases and 8 bases, there was a span of 17 bases. Per the germline V gene, CDR1 is LGHNA and CDR2 is YSLEER. The CDR3 region is CASSQDRGGLKDIQYF. CDR3 nucleotides: TGCGCCAGCAGCCAAGATAGGGGAGGACTTAAGGACATTCAGTACTTC.

The V and J genes are TRBV9 and TRBJ2-5; tentative D call: TRBD1 (6 bases). The V and J ends lost 6 bases and 4 bases respectively, with 19 bases between them. Germline CDR1 and CDR2: SGDLS and YYNGEE. The CDR3 totals 15 residues. CDR3 protein: CASTGSGHQTETQYF. As DNA, the CDR3 is TGTGCCAGCACAGGCTCGGGACACCAAACAGAGACCCAGTACTTC.

The J gene is TRBJ2-7, the V gene TRBV7-8, with TRBD1 identical over 7 bases. This CDR3 has 16 amino acids. Germline CDR1 reads SGHVS; CDR2 reads FQNEAQ. The V gene end was trimmed by 8 bases and the J gene end by 5 bases; junction bases not matched to a gene: 18. DNA of the CDR3: TGTGCCAGCGACCCAAATACTCTACAGGGGACCCACGAGCAGTACTTC. Translation gives CASDPNTLQGTHEQYF.

This clone was detected only a few times. This chain joins TRBV25-1 and TRBJ1-5; TRBD1 matches at 10 bases. V lost 4 bases, J lost 0 bases, and 3 bases stayed unmatched. Germline assignment: CDR1 MGHDK and CDR2 SYGVNS. The CDR3 spans 16 residues. CDR3 loop: CASSARQGASNQPQHF. CDR3 bases: TGTGCCAGCAGTGCCCGACAGGGGGCTAGCAATCAGCCCCAGCATTTT.

This chain uses TRBV19 with TRBJ1-2; no firm D call. Germline CDR1 is LNHDA and CDR2 is SQIVND (reference sequence). The V end was cut by 3 bases, the J end by 4 bases, with 9 bases between. CDR3 length equals 13 residues. CDR3 coding DNA: TGTGCCAGTAGTATCAGTGTTTTCTATGGCTACACCTTC. It is translated as CASSISVFYGYTF.

V is TRBV4-3 and J is TRBJ1-3, with TRBD1 as a possible D gene (5 bases). This CDR3 has 17 amino acids. Germline lookup yields CDR1 LGHNA and CDR2 YSLEER. Trimming removed 1 base at V and 4 bases at J, with 17 bases between. In DNA, the CDR3 is TGCGCCAGCAGCCAAGGCATACCGGGGGGATCCGGAAACACCATATATTTT. This encodes CASSQGIPGGSGNTIYF.

This clone showed up just a few times. The chain combines TRBV7-2 with TRBJ2-1, with TRBD2 matching over 11 bases. The CDR3 is 15 residues long. Germline V CDR1 and CDR2: SGHTA, FQGNSA. The ends lost 5 bases at V and 12 bases at J; junction bases unmatched: 12. The CDR3: CASSASAGTSGRQFF. CDR3 coding DNA: TGTGCCAGCAGCGCCTCTGCCGGGACTAGCGGCCGGCAGTTCTTC.

In its sample, this clone was seen a few times. The chain uses TRBV27 and TRBJ2-7, with D perhaps matching TRBD1 (7 bases). The CDR3 loop spans 15 amino acids. V was cut by 2 bases and J by 5 bases, with 16 bases left in between. CDR1 is MNHEY and CDR2 is SMNVEV in the germline V gene (reference sequence). The CDR3 spells CASSLVGGDSNEQYF. In nucleotides, the CDR3 is TGTGCCAGCAGTTTAGTAGGCGGGGACAGCAACGAGCAGTACTTC.

The chain is built from TRBV15 and TRBJ2-1; TRBD2 matches at 7 bases. V trimming: 4 bases; J trimming: 5 bases; junction bases outside the gene matches: 5. CDR1 LNHNV and CDR2 YYDKDF come from the germline V gene (reference sequence). CDR3 length: 14 residues. The CDR3 region has the DNA TGTGCCACCAGCAAGGGAACTAGCGACAATGAGCAGTTCTTC. Its protein is CATSKGTSDNEQFF.

The chain recombines TRBV9 with TRBJ2-5; 7 bases fit TRBD2. The CDR3 has 16 residues. CDR1 and CDR2 (germline): SGDLS, YYNGEE. V was pared by 4 bases and J by 7 bases, with 16 bases of the junction left unmatched. CDR3 protein: CASSPKPGLDVGTQYF. Here the CDR3 DNA reads TGTGCCAGCAGCCCTAAACCCGGACTAGACGTGGGGACCCAGTACTTC. The variable domain in full, completed from reference TRBV9 and TRBJ2-5, reads DSGVTQTPKHLITATGQRVTLRCSPRSGDLSVYWYQQSLDQGLQFLIQYYNGEERAKGNILERFSAQQFPDLHSELNLSSLELGDSALYFCASSPKPGLDVGTQYFGPGTRLLVL.